Following are 30 T cell receptor beta chains from one sample sequenced in a study of vaccination effects on CD4 cells after COVID-19. The antigens of these receptors remain unknown. Libraries were prepared by immunoSEQ multiplex PCR; TCRdb keeps only in-frame clonotypes and omits some of them. The profile shows some 50,000 clones, 65% to 75% of them singletons. Between days 9 and 10 of culture, CD4+ T cells were separated out. From March to December 2020, the person had a SARS-CoV-2 infection that was confirmed by PCR. Participants were vaccinated with two doses of either the BNT162b2 or mRNA-1273 vaccine. The sequencing here drew on CD4+ T cells from PBMCs cultured without peptide, taken after COVID-19 vaccination. These receptors were collected from a human donor who had a prior SARS-CoV-2 infection.

The chain links TRBV7-3 to TRBJ1-2, with TRBD1 identical over 9 bases. This CDR3 contains 13 residues. V shed 5 bases and J 5 bases; nucleotides not matched to a gene: 3. CDR1 is SGHTA and CDR2 is FQGTGA in the germline V gene. CDR3 protein: CASSVGQGYGYTF. The CDR3 region has the DNA TGTGCCAGCAGCGTTGGACAGGGGTATGGCTACACCTTC. The variable domain in full, with the rest retrieved from reference TRBV7-3 and TRBJ1-2, is GAGVSQTPSNKVTEKGKYVELRCDPISGHTALYWYRQSLGQGPEFLIYFQGTGAADDSGLPNDRFFAVRPEGSVSTLKIQRTERGDSAVYLCASSVGQGYGYTFGSGTRLTVV.

This rearrangement joins TRBV3-1 (or the pseudogene TRBV3-2) to TRBJ1-1; no clear D. Trimming took 2 bases from V and 1 from J, leaving 5 bases between them. The CDR3 has 13 amino acids. Germline V gives CDR1 LGHDT, CDR2 YNNKEL (reference sequence). The CDR3 sequence is CASSQPGNTEAFF. CDR3 DNA: TGTGCCAGCAGCCAACCCGGGAACACTGAAGCTTTCTTT.

The gene calls are TRBV4-2 and TRBJ2-5, with D perhaps TRBD1 (5 bases). Germline V CDR1 and CDR2: LGHNA, YNFKEQ. V dropped 1 base and J dropped 4 bases, with 19 bases sitting between them. The CDR3 sequence is 17 residues long. The CDR3 coding sequence is TGTGCCAGCAGCCAAGTTTCCCGCGGCCAGGGCAGAGAGACCCAGTACTTC. Protein: CASSQVSRGQGRETQYF.

The chain joins TRBV7-2 to TRBJ2-2; 9 bases line up with TRBD2. The CDR3 has 16 residues. Germline-derived CDR1 and CDR2 are SGHTA and FQGNSA. V trimming: 2 bases; J trimming: 6 bases; junction bases outside the gene matches: 7. The CDR3 here is CASSLRPSGAAGELFF. The CDR3 DNA follows: TGTGCCAGCAGCTTACGCCCTAGCGGGGCGGCCGGGGAGCTGTTTTTT.

This chain joins TRBV7-2 and TRBJ2-1; TRBD2 matches at 7 bases. V trimming: 3 bases; J trimming: 8 bases; junction bases outside the gene matches: 7. CDR3 length: 14 residues. Germline CDR1 is SGHTA and CDR2 is FQGNSA. CDR3 amino acids: CASSLARAGDEQFF. CDR3 DNA sequence: TGTGCCAGCAGCTTGGCGCGGGCGGGGGATGAGCAGTTCTTC.

CDR3 bases: TGTGCCAGCAGCGGACCGGGACGGGGACAAGAGACCCAGTACTTC. As protein: CASSGPGRGQETQYF. The J gene is TRBJ2-5, the V gene TRBV13, with D tentatively TRBD1 or TRBD2 (5 bases each). The length of the CDR3 is 15 residues. CDR1 and CDR2 from the germline V gene are PRHDT and FYEKMQ (reference sequence). V lost 5 bases and J 2 bases, leaving 15 bases between the germline ends.

In DNA, the CDR3 is TGTGCCAGCAGTTTGCGCGACAATCAGCCCCAGCATTTT. This codes for CASSLRDNQPQHF. The rearrangement links TRBV12-3 or TRBV12-4 to TRBJ1-5; no definite D call. The V gene lost 3 bases and the J gene lost 3 bases, with 6 bases spanning the gap. This CDR3 has 13 amino acids.

The V gene is TRBV6-1, the J gene TRBJ2-3; D remains unclear. This CDR3 contains 13 residues. Germline V gives CDR1 MNHNS, CDR2 SASEGT. V was trimmed by 1 base and J by 8 bases, leaving 10 bases between them. The CDR3 bases are TGTGCCAGCAGTGAAGGCACCCTAGGTACGCAGTATTTT. This translates into CASSEGTLGTQYF.

On this clone: Compared with germline, one end of the junction differs, possibly owing to a read error. The V gene is TRBV2, the J gene TRBJ2-3; D is unresolved. CDR3 size: 14 residues. Germline V gene sequence: CDR1 SNHLY, CDR2 FYNNEI. CDR3 residues: CASRPIQSRDTQYF. The CDR3 DNA is TGTGCCAGCAGACCCATCCAGAGCAGAGATACGCAGTATTTT.

The chain links TRBV19 to TRBJ1-3; no firm D call. This CDR3 region has 14 residues. Deletions cut 2 bases from V and 0 bases from J, with 5 bases between. Germline CDR1 and CDR2: LNHDA and SQIVND (reference sequence). The CDR3 is CASSILASGNTIYF. For the CDR3, the DNA is TGTGCCAGTAGTATATTGGCCTCTGGAAACACCATATATTTT.

The chain recombines TRBV24-1 with TRBJ2-7; 8 bases align to TRBD1. Germline-derived CDR1 and CDR2 are KGHDR and SFDVKD. The CDR3 loop spans 14 amino acids. Trimming at V came to 4 bases and at J to 5 bases, leaving 6 bases not matched to a gene. In DNA form, the CDR3 reads TGTGCCACCAGTGAACGCGGGACAGGCAACGAGCAGTACTTC. This encodes CATSERGTGNEQYF.

The genes are TRBV27 and TRBJ2-7; D is ambiguous. Trimming removed 1 base from V and 0 bases from J, with 10 bases in between. CDR1 is MNHEY and CDR2 is SMNVEV in the germline V gene (reference sequence). The length of the CDR3 is 15 residues. CDR3 nucleotide sequence: TGTGCCAGCAGTTTATTGAGCGATAGCTCCTACGAGCAGTACTTC. Its translation: CASSLLSDSSYEQYF.

This clone showed up just a few times. The chain joins TRBV19 to TRBJ2-7; D is unclear. This CDR3 comprises 12 residues. Germline CDR1 is LNHDA and CDR2 is SQIVND (reference sequence). V lost 5 bases, J lost 2 bases, and 7 bases lay in between. CDR3 sequence reads: CASSRATYEQYF. The DNA of the CDR3 is TGTGCCAGTAGTCGGGCAACCTACGAGCAGTACTTC.

The chain is built from TRBV11-2 and TRBJ2-7, with 14 positions matching TRBD2. The CDR3 sequence is 17 residues long. The V gene end was trimmed by 2 bases and the J gene end by 3 bases; junction bases not matched to a gene: 6. Per the germline V gene, CDR1 is SGHAT and CDR2 is FQNNGV. CDR3 in amino acids: CASSLLPGLAGDYEQYF. In nucleotides, the CDR3 is TGTGCCAGCAGCTTACTCCCGGGACTAGCGGGGGACTACGAGCAGTACTTC. The whole variable domain, filled in from reference TRBV11-2 and TRBJ2-7, reads EAGVAQSPRYKIIEKRQSVAFWCNPISGHATLYWYQQILGQGPKLLIQFQNNGVVDDSQLPKDRFSAERLKGVDSTLKIQPAKLEDSAVYLCASSLLPGLAGDYEQYFGPGTRLTVT.

The chain uses TRBV27 and TRBJ1-1; 7 positions agree with TRBD1. The CDR3 is 15 residues long. Germline CDR1 is MNHEY and CDR2 is SMNVEV (reference sequence). V trimming: 4 bases; J trimming: 2 bases; junction bases outside the gene matches: 7. The CDR3 DNA reads TGTGCCAGCAGTTCCAAGACAGGGTCAAACACTGAAGCTTTCTTT. It is translated as CASSSKTGSNTEAFF.

This clone occurred a few times. The chain combines TRBV6-1 with TRBJ1-6; D is unclear. Germline V CDR1 and CDR2: MNHNS, SASEGT. Trimming cost V 2 bases and J 10 bases, with 12 bases left between them. The CDR3 runs 14 residues. In nucleotides, the CDR3 is TGTGCCAGCAGTGAAATAGGGATAGGCTCACCCCTCCACTTT. Its translation is CASSEIGIGSPLHF.

The table lists this clone with a count of one. The J gene is TRBJ2-1, the V gene TRBV5-4; maybe TRBD2 (5 bases). Trimming took off 4 bases at V and 6 bases at J, with 11 bases between the two ends. The CDR3 sequence is 13 residues long. From germline, CDR1 is SGHNT and CDR2 YYREEE (reference sequence). As DNA, the CDR3 is TGTGCCAGCAGCCGGCGGGCAGGCAATGAGCAGTTCTTC. This sequence encodes CASSRRAGNEQFF.

The chain carries TRBV19 and TRBJ1-4; D remains unclear. Germline V gene lookup returns CDR1 LNHDA and CDR2 SQIVND (reference sequence). This CDR3 is built from 14 residues. The V and J ends lost 3 bases and 0 bases respectively, with 5 bases between them. CDR3 DNA: TGTGCCAGTAGTATGGGTCCAACTAATGAAAAACTGTTTTTT. Its protein is CASSMGPTNEKLFF. Full variable domain (rest looked up from reference TRBV19 and TRBJ1-4): DGGITQSPKYLFRKEGQNVTLSCEQNLNHDAMYWYRQDPGQGLRLIYYSQIVNDFQKGDIAEGYSVSREKKESFPLTVTSAQKNPTAFYLCASSMGPTNEKLFFGSGTQLSVL.

The chain combines TRBV19 with TRBJ2-3; 13 bases are a match to TRBD2. CDR3 length: 16 residues. Trimming removed 4 bases from V and 4 bases from J; junction bases left unmatched: 5. CDR1 LNHDA and CDR2 SQIVND come from the germline V gene (reference sequence). In DNA form, the CDR3 reads TGTGCCAGTAGTACCACTAGCGGGGGGGCCCCAGATACGCAGTATTTT. This encodes CASSTTSGGAPDTQYF.

The V call is TRBV7-2, the J call TRBJ1-2; 10 nucleotides line up with TRBD1. V trimming: 5 bases; J trimming: 5 bases; junction bases outside the gene matches: 14. CDR1 SGHTA and CDR2 FQGNSA come from the germline V gene. The CDR3 length is 17 residues. For the CDR3, the DNA is TGTGCCAGCAGCCCAGCGACAGGGGGCAGTAGAATTTATGGCTACACCTTC. This codes for CASSPATGGSRIYGYTF.

The chain combines TRBV7-9 with TRBJ1-2, with TRBD1 identical over 8 bases. There are 16 residues in the CDR3. V lost 5 bases and J lost 1; bases outside the gene matches: 9. Germline V gene data show CDR1 as SEHNR and CDR2 as FQNEAQ (reference sequence). This CDR3 reads CASSRRTGTINYGYTF. The CDR3 DNA reads TGTGCCAGCAGCCGTAGGACAGGGACCATTAACTATGGCTACACCTTC.

V usage is TRBV11-1 and J usage is TRBJ2-3, with 8 bases that match TRBD2. This CDR3 contains 14 residues. V gave up 5 bases and J gave up 2 bases; unmatched junction bases: 3. From germline, CDR1 is SGHAT and CDR2 FQDESV (reference sequence). The CDR3 loop reads CASSLGLATDTQYF. In DNA, the CDR3 is TGTGCCAGCAGCCTCGGACTAGCCACAGATACGCAGTATTTT.

This chain links TRBV2 with TRBJ2-1, with TRBD2 identical over 9 bases. V was clipped by 7 bases and J by 6 bases; unmatched bases: 4. Germline V gene lookup returns CDR1 SNHLY and CDR2 FYNNEI. The CDR3 loop spans 13 amino acids. The DNA of the CDR3 is TGTGCCAGCACGCGGGAGGGACCCAATGAGCAGTTCTTC. Translated: CASTREGPNEQFF.

The chain has TRBV5-1 and TRBJ2-1, with 12 bases aligning to TRBD2. The ends lost 3 bases at V and 10 bases at J; junction bases unmatched: 11. The germline gives CDR1 SGHRS, CDR2 YFSETQ. This CDR3 comprises 16 residues. DNA of the CDR3: TGCGCCAGCAGCTCAACTAGCGGGGGGACTGCTGGGGAGCAGTTCTTC. It specifies CASSSTSGGTAGEQFF.

The chain uses TRBV24-1 and TRBJ2-7, with TRBD2 matching over 9 bases. Looked up from germline, CDR1 is KGHDR and CDR2 is SFDVKD. The CDR3 covers 13 residues. V lost 6 bases and J lost 2; bases outside the gene matches: 1. DNA for the CDR3: TGTGCCACCAGTCAGCGGGGGGCCTACGAGCAGTACTTC. Protein product: CATSQRGAYEQYF.

This clone has only a few counts. The CDR3: CASSLDANYGYTF. For the CDR3, the DNA is TGTGCCAGCAGCTTGGATGCTAACTATGGCTACACCTTC. This sequence joins TRBV5-6 and TRBJ1-2; no reliable D call. V was trimmed by 0 bases and J by 0 bases, leaving 3 bases between them. CDR3 size: 13 residues. Per germline, CDR1 SGHDT and CDR2 YYEEEE.

The chain couples TRBV3-1 (or the pseudogene TRBV3-2) to TRBJ2-5; D perhaps matches TRBD2 (5 bases). The germline V gene has CDR1 LGHDT and CDR2 YNNKEL (reference sequence). Trimming shortened V by 4 bases and J by 5 bases, and 20 bases separated the two germline ends. The CDR3 spans 16 residues. The CDR3 protein is CASSPDAGGLAETQYF. The DNA for the CDR3 is TGTGCCAGCAGCCCAGACGCCGGCGGATTAGCGGAGACCCAGTACTTC.

The CDR3 spells CASGAYSTDTQYF. In DNA, the CDR3 is TGTGCCAGCGGGGCCTATAGCACAGATACGCAGTATTTT. The chain has TRBV7-3 and TRBJ2-3; D is perhaps TRBD1 (5 bases). In germline, CDR1 is SGHTA, CDR2 FQGTGA. V was shortened by 8 bases and J by 0 bases, with 9 bases between the two germline ends. There are 13 residues in the CDR3. Complete variable domain (other parts from reference TRBV7-3 and TRBJ2-3): GAGVSQTPSNKVTEKGKYVELRCDPISGHTALYWYRQSLGQGPEFLIYFQGTGAADDSGLPNDRFFAVRPEGSVSTLKIQRTERGDSAVYLCASGAYSTDTQYFGPGTRLTVL.

This clone has only one observation. J is TRBJ2-7 and V is TRBV4-3; possible D gene TRBD1, 6 bases. The CDR3 is 16 amino acids. V dropped 0 bases and J dropped 1 base, with 13 bases sitting between them. Germline V gives CDR1 LGHNA, CDR2 YSLEER. As DNA, the CDR3 is TGCGCCAGCAGCCAAGATCTCGGAAGGGGGTCCTACGAGCAGTACTTC. It yields the protein CASSQDLGRGSYEQYF.

V gene TRBV2 combines with J gene TRBJ1-1, with 8 bases identical to TRBD1. Germline V gene lookup returns CDR1 SNHLY and CDR2 FYNNEI. V gave up 4 bases and J gave up 5 bases; unmatched junction bases: 6. The CDR3 is 14 amino acids. CDR3 nucleotides: TGTGCCAGCAGTGTACTCAGGGGGCAGACTGAAGCTTTCTTT. Protein product: CASSVLRGQTEAFF.